Listed below are T cell receptor beta chains from one sample, sequenced in a study of cytomegalovirus exposure and HLA in healthy donors. Method: immunoSEQ multiplex PCR; TCRdb's copy keeps in-frame clones and lacks some. The sample lists some 100,000 clones; around 85% were seen once. Sequenced material: PBMCs. Receptors were obtained from a man aged 18 to 35 in good health and CMV-seropositive. The CDR3 runs from the conserved cysteine through the conserved F or W. Fields, in order: V gene, D gene, clone size, J gene, CDR3 DNA, CDR3 protein. The D gene is left open where the match is weak. Clone sizes are given selectively: once, few, many, or a class where the clone is expanded.

V gene: TRBV7-2; D gene: NA; clone size: NA; J gene: TRBJ2-1; CDR3 DNA: TGTGCCAGCAGCTTAATGAGCTCCTACAATGAGCAGTTCTTC; CDR3 protein: CASSLMSSYNEQFF
V gene: TRBV30; D gene: NA; clone size: NA; J gene: TRBJ2-3; CDR3 DNA: TGTGCCTGGGGCGCGACAGCGAGCGATACGCAGTATTTT; CDR3 protein: CAWGATASDTQYF
V gene: TRBV27; D gene: TRBD2; clone size: NA; J gene: TRBJ2-2; CDR3 DNA: TGTGCCAGCAGCTTAGCGGGGGGAAGCACCGGGGAGCTGTTTTTT; CDR3 protein: CASSLAGGSTGELFF
V gene: TRBV12-5; D gene: NA; clone size: few; J gene: TRBJ2-7; CDR3 DNA: TGTGCTAGTGGTATACGACAGGCTGGCGAGCAGTACTTC; CDR3 protein: CASGIRQAGEQYF
V gene: TRBV5-4; D gene: TRBD1; clone size: NA; J gene: TRBJ1-4; CDR3 DNA: TGTGCCAGCAGCCTGCAGGGGGCGGTTAATGAAAAACTGTTTTTT; CDR3 protein: CASSLQGAVNEKLFF
V gene: TRBV11-2; D gene: TRBD2; clone size: NA; J gene: TRBJ2-1; CDR3 DNA: TGTGCCAGCAGCATGGGACTAGCGGGGGTTTCCTACAATGAGCAGTTCTTC; CDR3 protein: CASSMGLAGVSYNEQFF
V gene: TRBV7-2; D gene: NA; clone size: NA; J gene: TRBJ1-4; CDR3 DNA: TGTGCCAGCAGCCCCCCCCGAGGGTTGAAGGATAATGAAAAACTGTTTTTT; CDR3 protein: CASSPPRGLKDNEKLFF
V gene: TRBV7-2; D gene: NA; clone size: NA; J gene: TRBJ1-3; CDR3 DNA: TGTGCCAGCAGCTTAGGGAGAGGAGGGAACACCATATATTTT; CDR3 protein: CASSLGRGGNTIYF
V gene: TRBV2; D gene: NA; clone size: NA; J gene: TRBJ1-6; CDR3 DNA: TGTGCCTCCCAGGTCGAGATCGGCTCCTTCTATAATTCACCCCTCCACTTT; CDR3 protein: CASQVEIGSFYNSPLHF
V gene: TRBV6-6; D gene: NA; clone size: few; J gene: TRBJ2-4; CDR3 DNA: TGTGCCAGCGGAAAGGCTAGCGCGGAATCAGTAAGCATTCAGTACTTC; CDR3 protein: CASGKASAESVSIQYF
V gene: TRBV28; D gene: NA; clone size: NA; J gene: TRBJ1-5; CDR3 DNA: TGTGCCAGCAGTTTATGGCGGGACGAAGGCAATCAGCCCCAGCATTTT; CDR3 protein: CASSLWRDEGNQPQHF
V gene: TRBV28; D gene: TRBD1; clone size: NA; J gene: TRBJ1-2; CDR3 DNA: TGTGCCACCCCGGACAGGTCTCATACTCACAGCTTAAAACTCTATGGCTACACCTTC; CDR3 protein: CATPDRSHTHSLKLYGYTF
V gene: TRBV2; D gene: NA; clone size: NA; J gene: TRBJ1-1; CDR3 DNA: TGTGCCAGCAGTGTTTCGTTCGAAGCTTTCTTT; CDR3 protein: CASSVSFEAFF
V gene: TRBV15; D gene: NA; clone size: NA; J gene: TRBJ2-1; CDR3 DNA: TGTGCCACCAGCCTCCGAGGACTCCCAAGGTACAATGAGCAGTTCTTC; CDR3 protein: CATSLRGLPRYNEQFF
V gene: TRBV5-1; D gene: TRBD1; clone size: NA; J gene: TRBJ2-7; CDR3 DNA: TGCGCCAGCAGCCCCCTTGCGGGACAGGCCTACGAGCAGTACTTC; CDR3 protein: CASSPLAGQAYEQYF
V gene: TRBV15; D gene: TRBD1; clone size: NA; J gene: TRBJ1-5; CDR3 DNA: TGTGCCACCAGCCTCGACAGGGTGGACAGCAATCAGCCCCAGCATTTT; CDR3 protein: CATSLDRVDSNQPQHF
V gene: TRBV18; D gene: TRBD1; clone size: NA; J gene: TRBJ1-1; CDR3 DNA: TGTGCCAGCTCACCGCGACAGGGGAGGGAAGCTTTCTTT; CDR3 protein: CASSPRQGREAFF
V gene: TRBV7-6; D gene: NA; clone size: NA; J gene: TRBJ1-1; CDR3 DNA: TGTGCCAGCAGCCAAGTGAGTTTGAACACTGAAGCTTTCTTT; CDR3 protein: CASSQVSLNTEAFF
V gene: TRBV6-1; D gene: NA; clone size: NA; J gene: TRBJ2-1; CDR3 DNA: TGTGCCACGAGAATCGCCCCAAATGAGCAGTTCTTC; CDR3 protein: CATRIAPNEQFF
V gene: TRBV9; D gene: NA; clone size: NA; J gene: TRBJ1-6; CDR3 DNA: TGTGCCAGCAGCTCTTCAGGGCGTTACGATTCACCCCTCCACTTT; CDR3 protein: CASSSSGRYDSPLHF
V gene: TRBV4-1; D gene: NA; clone size: NA; J gene: TRBJ2-1; CDR3 DNA: TGCGCCAGCAGCCAAGTCTCGGGGGATGCCTACAATGAGCAGTTCTTC; CDR3 protein: CASSQVSGDAYNEQFF
V gene: TRBV4-2; D gene: NA; clone size: few; J gene: TRBJ1-6; CDR3 DNA: TGTGCCAGCAGCCATCGACACCAGGAAAATTCACCCCTCCACTTT; CDR3 protein: CASSHRHQENSPLHF
V gene: TRBV29-1; D gene: TRBD1; clone size: NA; J gene: TRBJ2-5; CDR3 DNA: TGCAGCGTTAGAGACAGGGTAACACAAGAGACCCAGTACTTC; CDR3 protein: CSVRDRVTQETQYF
V gene: TRBV20-1; D gene: NA; clone size: NA; J gene: TRBJ1-2; CDR3 DNA: TGCAGTGCCCCCCTAAGTTATGGCTACACCTTC; CDR3 protein: CSAPLSYGYTF
V gene: TRBV28; D gene: NA; clone size: NA; J gene: TRBJ2-5; CDR3 DNA: TGTGCCAGCAGTTTACGGGGTACCGAGACCCAGTACTTC; CDR3 protein: CASSLRGTETQYF
V gene: TRBV23-1; D gene: TRBD1; clone size: NA; J gene: TRBJ1-1; CDR3 DNA: TGCGCCAGCAGGAAACAGGGGGAGATGCCTGAAGCTTTCTTT; CDR3 protein: CASRKQGEMPEAFF
V gene: TRBV4-1; D gene: TRBD2; clone size: NA; J gene: TRBJ2-6; CDR3 DNA: TGCGCCAGCAGCCAGGTACAGCGGGGGTCGCCTGGGGCCAACGTCCTGACTTTC; CDR3 protein: CASSQVQRGSPGANVLTF
V gene: TRBV6-6; D gene: NA; clone size: NA; J gene: TRBJ1-1; CDR3 DNA: TGTGCCAGCAGTTACGCCTACCTCAAGAACACTGAAGCTTTCTTT; CDR3 protein: CASSYAYLKNTEAFF
V gene: TRBV5-5; D gene: NA; clone size: NA; J gene: TRBJ1-2; CDR3 DNA: TGTGCCAGCAGCGACCTCCGTGGGAGGAATGGCTACACCTTC; CDR3 protein: CASSDLRGRNGYTF
V gene: TRBV11-2; D gene: NA; clone size: NA; J gene: TRBJ2-7; CDR3 DNA: TGTGCCAGCAGCTTGCCCCGAGGGACCTACGAGCAGTACTTC; CDR3 protein: CASSLPRGTYEQYF
V gene: TRBV5-1; D gene: TRBD2; clone size: NA; J gene: TRBJ2-7; CDR3 DNA: TGCGCCAGCAGCTTCGGAGCGGGGGGGCGAAACGAGCAGTACTTC; CDR3 protein: CASSFGAGGRNEQYF
V gene: TRBV6-4; D gene: TRBD2; clone size: NA; J gene: TRBJ2-3; CDR3 DNA: TGTGCCAGCAGTGACTCGCGGGGGGGCTTGGATACGCAGTATTTT; CDR3 protein: CASSDSRGGLDTQYF
V gene: TRBV19; D gene: NA; clone size: once; J gene: TRBJ1-1; CDR3 DNA: TGTGCCAGTAGTATCAGGGCCTCACCCACTGAAGCTTTCTTT; CDR3 protein: CASSIRASPTEAFF
V gene: TRBV5-6; D gene: NA; clone size: NA; J gene: TRBJ1-5; CDR3 DNA: TGTGCCAGCACCTTGGGGCACTACAATCAGCCCCAGCATTTT; CDR3 protein: CASTLGHYNQPQHF
V gene: TRBV5-6; D gene: NA; clone size: NA; J gene: TRBJ2-7; CDR3 DNA: TGTGCCAGCAGCTCCCCCGTGGGCGGGAACGAGCAGTACTTC; CDR3 protein: CASSSPVGGNEQYF
V gene: TRBV9; D gene: NA; clone size: NA; J gene: TRBJ1-3; CDR3 DNA: TGTGCCAGCAGCGTTAAGCAGGGCCTTGGAAACACCATATATTTT; CDR3 protein: CASSVKQGLGNTIYF
V gene: TRBV6-1; D gene: NA; clone size: NA; J gene: TRBJ2-6; CDR3 DNA: TGTGCCAGCAGTGAAGTCGGGGCTGGGGCCAACGTCCTGACTTTC; CDR3 protein: CASSEVGAGANVLTF
V gene: TRBV2; D gene: TRBD1; clone size: NA; J gene: TRBJ1-1; CDR3 DNA: TGTGCCAGGATGAACACCGGGACAGGGGCTGAAGCTTTCTTT; CDR3 protein: CARMNTGTGAEAFF
V gene: TRBV13; D gene: TRBD2; clone size: NA; J gene: TRBJ2-5; CDR3 DNA: TGTGCCACCACTTTGGGAGGGAAAAGGACCCAGTACTTC; CDR3 protein: CATTLGGKRTQYF
V gene: TRBV2; D gene: NA; clone size: NA; J gene: TRBJ2-1; CDR3 DNA: TGTGCCAGCAGTGAAGAGGGACATACCTACAATGAGCAGTTCTTC; CDR3 protein: CASSEEGHTYNEQFF
V gene: TRBV5-1; D gene: NA; clone size: NA; J gene: TRBJ2-7; CDR3 DNA: TGCGCCAGCAGCCAGGGACTTCCCCGGGACGAGCAGTACTTC; CDR3 protein: CASSQGLPRDEQYF
V gene: TRBV6-6; D gene: TRBD1; clone size: NA; J gene: TRBJ2-5; CDR3 DNA: TGTGCCAGCAGGCCGAGGACAGGCTCACAAGAGACCCAGTACTTC; CDR3 protein: CASRPRTGSQETQYF